This note documents a single T cell receptor (beta chain) sequence. There are a few counts of this clonotype. No antigen is known for it. Per-nucleotide qualities are absent, and no much larger clonotype sits a single base away. Trimming costs V 0 bases and J 10 bases, and their ends lie 11 bases apart. For CDR1 and CDR2, the germline V gene lists SGHRS and YFSETQ. Counted from cysteine to phenylalanine, this CDR3 has 13 amino acids. CDR3 DNA only is kept here, 39 bases in frame from base 1. The record originates from a study of human T cells and chemical hapten exposure (dated by TCRdb to 2020 to 2023). Some background on the complete study: Libraries were pooled for sequencing, and variation in per-sample TCR yields was attributed mainly to small differences in library volumes within the pool. This study followed changes in the peripheral blood TCR repertoire in vivo during primary and secondary sensitization of alopecia patients to the hapten diphenylcyclopropenone (DPC). Each blood RNA sample was used to sequence both TCR alpha and TCR beta chains. Beyond this particular receptor, the publication reports: After repeated subsampling, the strength of the expansion versus patch-test correlation and the threshold at which it became significant changed. DPC sensitization did not change the number of TCRs with a frequency above 1 in 1000, and there was no evidence of changes in global repertoire structure.

The sample's time point label, in plain terms: healthy volunteer bleed at 6 weeks. Unfractionated whole blood was collected in Tempus Blood RNA tubes, and total RNA was extracted from that blood. As TCR sequencing controls, roughly 5 healthy volunteers were used, with blood taken at day 0, 2 weeks and 6 weeks. Receptors were amplified or captured by RACE. The run used a NextSeq 500. During library preparation, unique molecular identifiers were attached to individual cDNA molecules so that TCRs could be counted quantitatively and reproducibly. The published analysis was carried out like this. The median number of TCRs per sample was roughly 94,000, ranging from about 20,000 to 700,000. V, J and CDR3 annotation of the TCR reads was carried out using the Decombinator software suite. To make PS versus PT1 abundance plots, every sample was subsampled to the same number of TCRs (28,000). Expanded TCRs were defined as absent before sensitization and observed at least eight times at the 2-week time point. TCRdb reworked the public reads: Q25 trimming with fastp, MiXCR clone assembly, productive beta chains retained. Each record represents a unique CDR3 protein, reported with the most common genes and DNA among its rows. What appears here as the V and J calls and clone size reflects TCRdb's work, not the paper's. The sample has about 34,000 distinct CDR3 sequences on record, 4.5% to 5.5% of them singletons. The ten biggest clones cover roughly 12% of the sample.

The sample consisted of whole blood. The clonotype originates from a human donor in good health. Some clones in this sample may be carry-over from other donors' samples. Recombination connected TRBV5-1 to TRBJ2-1; TRBD2 is possibly the D segment (6 matching bases). CDR3 protein: CASSLGGVEEQFF. In nucleotides, the sequence is TGCGCCAGCAGCTTGGGGGGGGTCGAGGAGCAGTTCTTC.